This TCR beta chain is from a study of blood T cell repertoires in COVID-19. Across the whole study: Two negative PCRs, clearance, or symptom resolution were required of recovered Cohort 3 donors. In each case, the material was cDNA or gDNA derived from T cells, B-cell-depleted T cells, or PBMCs.

Everyone who took part was 18 to 89 years old, and they came from about two dozen US areas. V dropped 1 base and J dropped 5; count of bases not matched to a gene: 8. CDR1 MDHEN and CDR2 SYDVKM come from the germline V gene. The CDR3 covers 15 residues. How the authors handled the data: Nucleated cell number was recorded as an estimate derived from reference gene primer amplification. Measured with immunoSEQ multiplex PCR; TCRdb has only the in-frame clones, and not every one. That table furnishes V, J and clone size, whereas the DNA furnished D and trimming. The data show hundreds of thousands of clones, with 88% seen just once and roughly 2% held by the top ten.

Sequencing was done on a sample of PBMCs or T cells enriched from blood (not recorded which). V is TRBV28 and J is TRBJ2-7; 7 bases are shared with TRBD2. This receptor was identified in a woman aged 60-75 years in a cohort exposed to, infected with or recovered from COVID-19 (not recorded which). This CDR3 is CASSLSAGLFHEQYF. The CDR3 DNA sequence: TGTGCCAGCAGTTTATCCGCGGGACTATTCCACGAGCAGTACTTC.